One TCR beta chain is described in this entry. Its antigen is currently unknown. Unsorted whole blood supplied the RNA, and germline DNA was extracted too. Every patient had chronic HBV infection and was treatment-naive. The V gene lost 6 bases and the J gene lost 11 bases, with 13 bases spanning the gap. Germline CDR1 reads SGHAT; CDR2 reads FQNNGV. The length of the CDR3 is 12 residues. The data stem from a study of tumor-infiltrating lymphocytes in primary liver carcinoma. Study-wide points: Tumor region pairs showed greater overlap than either tumor-adjacent or tumor-blood pairs did. The difference in top-250-clone fraction between tumors and blood was significant, favoring tumors (p = 0.039).

A constant-region primer served to make TCR beta cDNA from about 0.45 ug total RNA. TCR beta libraries came from three nested multiplex PCR rounds using slightly modified ARM-PCR. It was with TRBV1-TRBV30 forward primers and a C-beta reverse primer that the first two PCR rounds were run, at about 10 cycles each. A single record per CDR3 protein comes from TCRdb applying MiXCR to the multiplex PCR reads. The table includes 300,000 to 400,000 distinct CDR3 sequences, about 65% detected once. This TCR was sampled from a man aged 40-49 years with primary liver carcinoma and hepatitis B virus infection. Sequencing was performed on peripheral blood. The chain combines TRBV11-2 with TRBJ1-4; the D is unclear. CDR3 sequence: CASSENWLKLFF. The CDR3 DNA reads as TGTGCCAGCAGTGAGAACTGGTTGAAACTGTTTTTT. Combining the CDR3 with reference TRBV11-2 and TRBJ1-4 gives the whole variable domain EAGVAQSPRYKIIEKRQSVAFWCNPISGHATLYWYQQILGQGPKLLIQFQNNGVVDDSQLPKDRFSAERLKGVDSTLKIQPAKLEDSAVYLCASSENWLKLFFGSGTQLSVL.